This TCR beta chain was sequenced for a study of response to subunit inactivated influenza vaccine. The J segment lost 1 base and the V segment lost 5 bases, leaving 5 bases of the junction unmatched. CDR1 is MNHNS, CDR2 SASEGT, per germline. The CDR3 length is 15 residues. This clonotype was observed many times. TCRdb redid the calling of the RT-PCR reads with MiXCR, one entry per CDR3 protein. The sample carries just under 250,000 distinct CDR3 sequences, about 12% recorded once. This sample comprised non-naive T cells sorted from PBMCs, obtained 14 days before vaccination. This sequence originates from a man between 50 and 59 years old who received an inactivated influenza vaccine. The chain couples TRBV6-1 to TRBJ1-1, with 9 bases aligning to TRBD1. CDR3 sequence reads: CASSTTGGTNTEAFF. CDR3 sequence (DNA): TGTGCCAGCAGTACGACAGGGGGAACGAACACTGAAGCTTTCTTT.